The 8 T cell receptor beta chains below were found in one sample sequenced in a study of T cells after posttransplantation cyclophosphamide. The data were produced by immunoSEQ multiplex PCR, yet TCRdb's version contains in-frame clones alone and is incomplete. The sample shows 35,000 to 40,000 clones, 78% of them seen only once. Cyclophosphamide on days +3 and +4 followed busulfan-fludarabine conditioning and a marrow graft. The sample in question was CD4+ T cells sorted from blood, obtained 1,700 to 2,000 days after a stem cell transplant with posttransplant cyclophosphamide. These TCRs come from a female patient in her thirties or forties who received an allogeneic stem cell transplant from a related donor, was CMV-positive, and had no GVHD. Some T cells may be transferred from the graft donor.

This clone was seen only once. V is TRBV7-2 and J is TRBJ1-2; D is undetermined. Trimming took 1 base from V and 8 from J, leaving 11 bases between them. The germline V gene encodes CDR1 SGHTA and CDR2 FQGNSA. The CDR3 length is 13 residues. The CDR3 bases are TGTGCCAGCAGCTTAGAGACCCCAGGAGGCTACACCTTC. Protein product: CASSLETPGGYTF.

The chain couples TRBV27 to TRBJ1-1; tentative D call: TRBD1 (5 bases). Germline lookup yields CDR1 MNHEY and CDR2 SMNVEV (reference sequence). Trimming removed 7 bases from V and 0 bases from J, with 15 bases in between. The CDR3 is 15 residues long. CDR3 protein: CASTSYGDLNTEAFF. The CDR3 nucleotides read TGTGCCAGCACCTCCTATGGGGACTTGAACACTGAAGCTTTCTTT.

This clone was recorded once. The chain employs TRBV28 and TRBJ2-5; 9 positions match TRBD2. In germline, CDR1 is MDHEN, CDR2 SYDVKM. V was clipped by 9 bases and J by 5 bases; unmatched bases: 13. This CDR3 spans 15 amino acids. The CDR3 DNA reads as TGTGCCAGTCTCGCGGGCGGGGGGGCCACGGAGACCCAGTACTTC. Its protein product is CASLAGGGATETQYF.

The CDR3 sequence: CASSLAQGNTEAFF. The CDR3 DNA reads TGCGCCAGCAGCTTGGCACAGGGGAACACTGAAGCTTTCTTT. The rearrangement links TRBV5-1 to TRBJ1-1; tentative D call: TRBD1 (6 bases). The CDR3 has 14 residues. Germline V gene sequence: CDR1 SGHRS, CDR2 YFSETQ. With 0 bases removed from V and 1 base from J, the gap between germline ends came to 7 bases.

V is TRBV19 and J is TRBJ2-5; possible D gene TRBD1, 6 bases. V gave up 6 bases and J gave up 2 bases, with 16 bases separating them. Germline CDR1 and CDR2: LNHDA and SQIVND (reference sequence). This CDR3 spans 15 amino acids. The CDR3 DNA reads TGTGCCAGTAGCCAGAGGGCACAGGGACAAGAGACCCAGTACTTC. Translated: CASSQRAQGQETQYF.

This chain links TRBV7-2 with TRBJ1-5; 7 bases align to TRBD1. V dropped 5 bases and J dropped 6; count of bases not matched to a gene: 7. Germline assignment: CDR1 SGHTA and CDR2 FQGNSA. The CDR3 is made up of 14 amino acids. The CDR3 here is CASSHRQGGQPQHF. The CDR3, as DNA: TGTGCCAGCAGCCACCGACAGGGCGGTCAGCCCCAGCATTTT.

V is TRBV6-1 and J is TRBJ1-1; 8 bases match TRBD1. V dropped 3 bases and J dropped 0; count of bases not matched to a gene: 9. Germline CDR1 reads MNHNS; CDR2 reads SASEGT. CDR3 length: 17 amino acids. CDR3 amino acids: CASSEAGGEIMNTEAFF. CDR3 nucleotide sequence: TGTGCCAGCAGTGAGGCAGGGGGCGAAATCATGAACACTGAAGCTTTCTTT.

At least ten counts were recorded for this clone. The rearrangement links TRBV25-1 to TRBJ1-6, with a possible D match to TRBD1 (6 bases). This CDR3 is built from 15 residues. Germline V gene lookup returns CDR1 MGHDK and CDR2 SYGVNS. V shed 3 bases and J shed 9 bases, with 15 bases lying between them. CDR3 amino acids: CASSDPTGGGSPLHF. CDR3 nucleotides: TGTGCCAGCAGTGACCCGACAGGCGGAGGTTCACCCCTCCACTTT.